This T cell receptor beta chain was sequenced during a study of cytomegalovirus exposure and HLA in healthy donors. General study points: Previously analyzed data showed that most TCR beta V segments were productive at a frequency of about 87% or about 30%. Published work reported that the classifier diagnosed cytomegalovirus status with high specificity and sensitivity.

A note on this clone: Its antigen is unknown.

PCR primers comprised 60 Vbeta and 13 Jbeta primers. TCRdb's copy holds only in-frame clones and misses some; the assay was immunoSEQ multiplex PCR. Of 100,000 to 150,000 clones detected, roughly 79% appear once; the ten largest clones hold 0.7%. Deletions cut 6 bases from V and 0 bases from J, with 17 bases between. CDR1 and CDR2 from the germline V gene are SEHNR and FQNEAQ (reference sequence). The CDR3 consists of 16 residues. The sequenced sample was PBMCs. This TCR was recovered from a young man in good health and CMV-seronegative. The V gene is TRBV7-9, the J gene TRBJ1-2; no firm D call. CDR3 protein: CASRGRGLGPNYGYTF. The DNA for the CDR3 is TGTGCCAGCAGGGGGAGAGGTTTGGGTCCTAACTATGGCTACACCTTC.